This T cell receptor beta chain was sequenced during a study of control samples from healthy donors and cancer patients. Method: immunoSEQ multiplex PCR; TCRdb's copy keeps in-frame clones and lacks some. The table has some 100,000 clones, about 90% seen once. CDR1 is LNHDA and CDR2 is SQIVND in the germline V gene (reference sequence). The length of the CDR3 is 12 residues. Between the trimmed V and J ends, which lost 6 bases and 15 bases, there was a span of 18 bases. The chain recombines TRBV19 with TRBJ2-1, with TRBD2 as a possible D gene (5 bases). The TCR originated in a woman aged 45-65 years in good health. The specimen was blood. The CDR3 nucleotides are TGTGCCAGTAGAGACCCCGGGAATTCGCCGTTCTTC. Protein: CASRDPGNSPFF.